This T cell receptor (beta chain) was retrieved from a study of blood T cell repertoires in COVID-19. Across the whole study: Sites in the United States, Italy and Spain provided acute and convalescent COVID-19 samples. Nucleic acid was either cDNA or gDNA, and it came from T cells, B-cell-depleted T cells, or PBMCs.

V dropped 6 bases and J dropped 9; count of bases not matched to a gene: 16. This CDR3 has 16 residues. Germline CDR1 and CDR2: SNHLY and FYNNEI. In the original workflow: Estimation of nucleated cell counts relied on the amplification of reference gene primers. Generated by immunoSEQ multiplex PCR, the TCRdb table keeps only in-frame clones and is missing some. Clonal size and the V and J genes are those of that table, whereas D and trimming came from the DNA. The table includes about 58,000 clones, around 93% detected once. The material sequenced was peripheral blood. The chain combines TRBV2 with TRBJ2-3; 9 nucleotides align to TRBD2. This TCR came from a man aged 45-65 years with active COVID-19. The CDR3 DNA sequence: TGTGCCAGCAGGTTTGATCGGACTAGCGATGGGAGAACGCAGTATTTT. Encoded protein: CASRFDRTSDGRTQYF.